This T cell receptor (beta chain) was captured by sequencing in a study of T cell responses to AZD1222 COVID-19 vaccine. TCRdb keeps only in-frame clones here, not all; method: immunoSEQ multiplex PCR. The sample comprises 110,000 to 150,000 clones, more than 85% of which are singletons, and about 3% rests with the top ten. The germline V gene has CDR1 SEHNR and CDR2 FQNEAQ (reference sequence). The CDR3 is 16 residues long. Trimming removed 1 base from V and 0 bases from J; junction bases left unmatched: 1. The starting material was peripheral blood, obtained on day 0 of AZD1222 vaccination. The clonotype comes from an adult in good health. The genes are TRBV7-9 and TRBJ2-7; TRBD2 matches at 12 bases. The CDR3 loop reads CASSLGLAGDSYEQYF. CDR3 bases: TGTGCCAGCAGCTTAGGACTAGCGGGGGACTCCTACGAGCAGTACTTC. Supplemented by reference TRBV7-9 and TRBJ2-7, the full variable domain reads DTGVSQNPRHKITKRGQNVTFRCDPISEHNRLYWYRQTLGQGPEFLTYFQNEAQLEKSRLLSDRFSAERPKGSFSTLEIQRTEQGDSAMYLCASSLGLAGDSYEQYFGPGTRLTVT.